Below, 5 T cell receptor beta chains from the same sample are listed, as sequenced in a study of CD8 T cells in acute hepatitis C reinfection. Documented time point: naive CD8 control sorted from an acute-time-point sample. Assay: immunoSEQ multiplex PCR; the TCRdb copy retains only in-frame clones and omits some. Found here are around 36,000 clones, 70% to 90% of them singletons; the top ten hold approximately 11%. Material: naive CD8+ T cells from PBMCs. Receptors originate from a woman between 18 and 30 years old who spontaneously cleared hepatitis C infection.

The chain couples TRBV29-1 to TRBJ1-1, with D uncertain. Germline CDR1 is SQVTM and CDR2 is ANQGSEA. V was cut by 3 bases and J by 6 bases, with 17 bases left in between. The CDR3 sequence is 14 residues long. The CDR3 is CSVETAVSPSEAFF. In nucleotides, the CDR3 is TGCAGCGTTGAGACGGCCGTATCACCCTCTGAAGCTTTCTTT.

This rearrangement joins TRBV10-1 to TRBJ2-3, with D uncertain. This CDR3 is 14 amino acids long. Germline CDR1 and CDR2: WNHNN and SYGVQD (reference sequence). Trimming left V 4 bases short and J 3 bases short, with 11 bases between. The CDR3 DNA reads as TGCGCCAGCAGTGCAGTCATCGGAACAGATACGCAGTATTTT. Translation: CASSAVIGTDTQYF.

The chain uses TRBV6-1 and TRBJ2-1; TRBD2 aligns across 9 bases. Germline V CDR1 and CDR2: MNHNS, SASEGT. CDR3 length: 16 residues. V was clipped by 1 base and J by 6 bases; unmatched bases: 7. CDR3 nucleotides: TGTGCCAGCAGTGAAGGGGGGCTAGCGGGACCCAATGAGCAGTTCTTC. It encodes CASSEGGLAGPNEQFF.

V and J are TRBV11-2 and TRBJ2-5; D is undetermined. The DNA end favors TRBJ2-7, so the J call may be wrong. The CDR3 sequence is 13 residues long. Germline-derived CDR1 and CDR2 are SGHAT and FQNNGV. Written as DNA, the CDR3 is TGTGCCAGCAGCCAATTCGACCTCTACGAGCAGTACTTC. This encodes CASSQFDLYEQYF.

This chain links TRBV27 with TRBJ2-7; TRBD1 agrees at 12 bases. The J segment lost 3 bases and the V segment lost 8 bases, leaving 8 bases of the junction unmatched. The V gene's germline CDR1 is MNHEY and CDR2 SMNVEV (reference sequence). The CDR3 runs to 15 residues. Written as DNA, the CDR3 is TGTGCCAGCTGGGGCGGGACAGGGGGCATCTACGAGCAGTACTTC. This sequence encodes CASWGGTGGIYEQYF.